Below are 14 T cell receptor beta chains sequenced from a single sample in a study of blood T cell repertoires in COVID-19. TCRdb keeps only in-frame clones here, not all; method: immunoSEQ multiplex PCR. The sample lists 100,000 to 150,000 clones; more than 75% were seen once. Specimen: peripheral blood. The receptors shown here come from a man between 50 and 59 years old with acute or convalescent COVID-19.

This clone was seen only a few times. V and J are TRBV5-5 and TRBJ1-5; D is unresolved. This CDR3 is 13 amino acids long. The germline V and J ends were trimmed by 4 bases and 0 bases, with 5 bases remaining between them. Germline CDR1 SGHKS, CDR2 YYEKEE (reference sequence). In DNA form, the CDR3 reads TGTGCCAGCAGCGCGGATAGCAATCAGCCCCAGCATTTT. Translating it yields CASSADSNQPQHF.

The chain uses TRBV6-2 or TRBV6-3 and TRBJ1-6; unclear D gene. V dropped 2 bases and J dropped 10 bases, with 15 bases sitting between them. CDR1 is MNHEY and CDR2 is SVGEGT in the germline V gene. The length of the CDR3 is 15 residues. CDR3 sequence: CASSYKPQLPSPLHF. The CDR3, as DNA: TGTGCCAGCAGTTACAAGCCCCAACTACCATCACCCCTCCACTTT.

The rearrangement links TRBV10-2 to TRBJ1-2; 8 nucleotides line up with TRBD1. The length of the CDR3 is 14 residues. J was trimmed by 7 bases and V by 0 bases; bases with no gene match: 4. In germline, CDR1 is WSHSY, CDR2 SAAADI. The CDR3 DNA is TGCGCCAGCAGTGAGTCGCAGGGGGCGGGTGGCTACACCTTC. It yields the protein CASSESQGAGGYTF.

The V gene is TRBV7-2, the J gene TRBJ2-5; 10 bases are a match to TRBD1. Trimming at V came to 2 bases and at J to 5 bases, leaving 5 bases not matched to a gene. CDR1 SGHTA and CDR2 FQGNSA come from the germline V gene. The CDR3 extends over 15 amino acids. The CDR3 spells CASSLTGQGYETQYF. In DNA form, the CDR3 reads TGTGCCAGCAGCTTAACGGGACAGGGGTATGAGACCCAGTACTTC.

The table lists this clone with a few counts. The chain recombines TRBV5-4 with TRBJ1-5; D unresolved. The CDR3 is 12 amino acids. Germline V gives CDR1 SGHNT, CDR2 YYREEE (reference sequence). V gave up 0 bases and J gave up 7 bases, with 5 bases separating them. CDR3 residues: CASSLDQQPQHF. DNA for the CDR3: TGTGCCAGCAGCTTGGACCAGCAGCCCCAGCATTTT.

V gene TRBV2 combines with J gene TRBJ1-5; 9 bases fit TRBD1. The ends lost 6 bases at V and 3 bases at J; junction bases unmatched: 6. Germline lookup yields CDR1 SNHLY and CDR2 FYNNEI. The CDR3 has 15 amino acids. The CDR3 spells CASRADRGDNQPQHF. The CDR3 DNA reads as TGTGCCAGCAGGGCGGACAGGGGCGACAATCAGCCCCAGCATTTT.

This clone turned up a few times. V usage is TRBV28 and J usage is TRBJ1-5, with TRBD1 matching 10 bases. This CDR3 contains 15 residues. Germline V gene lookup returns CDR1 MDHEN and CDR2 SYDVKM. V was pared by 5 bases and J by 6 bases, with 7 bases of the junction left unmatched. CDR3 DNA: TGTGCCAGCAGTCCAGGGACAGGGGATACTCAGCCCCAGCATTTT. It translates to CASSPGTGDTQPQHF.

This chain uses TRBV4-1 with TRBJ1-5; D not certain. The CDR3 is 13 amino acids. Trimming left V 0 bases short and J 5 bases short, with 5 bases between. Per germline, CDR1 MGHRA and CDR2 YSYEKL. CDR3 sequence (DNA): TGCGCCAGCAGCCAAGACATTGATCAGCCCCAGCATTTT. The encoded protein is CASSQDIDQPQHF.

CDR3 residues: CATEGADTQYF. CDR3 in DNA: TGTGCCACCGAGGGCGCAGATACGCAGTATTTT. The V gene is TRBV24-1, the J gene TRBJ2-3, with D possibly being TRBD2 (5 bases). V dropped 9 bases and J dropped 4 bases, with 7 bases sitting between them. Germline assignment: CDR1 KGHDR and CDR2 SFDVKD. The CDR3 extends over 11 amino acids.

The V and J genes are TRBV2 and TRBJ1-2; 9 bases fit TRBD1. This CDR3 region has 16 residues. After removal of 6 bases from V and 4 bases from J, the junction contained 12 bases not matched to a gene. The V gene's germline CDR1 is SNHLY and CDR2 FYNNEI. This CDR3 is CASSPGQGLRGYGYTF. CDR3 DNA: TGTGCCAGCAGCCCGGGACAGGGTTTACGGGGCTATGGCTACACCTTC. The variable domain in full, with the rest retrieved from reference TRBV2 and TRBJ1-2, is EPEVTQTPSHQVTQMGQEVILRCVPISNHLYFYWYRQILGQKVEFLVSFYNNEISEKSEIFDDQFSVERPDGSNFTLKIRSTKLEDSAMYFCASSPGQGLRGYGYTFGSGTRLTVV.

The rearrangement joins TRBV10-2 to TRBJ2-5; TRBD1 matches 8 bases. Germline V lookup: CDR1 WSHSY, CDR2 SAAADI. CDR3 length: 15 amino acids. V lost 4 bases to trimming and J lost 5 bases; unmatched junction nucleotides: 9. This CDR3 reads CASSGIGQGGETQYF. The CDR3 DNA reads as TGCGCCAGCAGTGGGATTGGACAGGGCGGGGAGACCCAGTACTTC.

The chain uses TRBV6-5 and TRBJ2-2, with TRBD2 as a possible D gene (6 bases). CDR3 length equals 16 residues. Between the trimmed V and J ends, which lost 4 bases and 4 bases, there was a span of 16 bases. Germline-derived CDR1 and CDR2 are MNHEY and SVGAGI. The CDR3 loop is CASSSPGVTGTGELFF. Here the CDR3 DNA reads TGTGCCAGCAGTTCACCGGGAGTAACGGGCACCGGGGAGCTGTTTTTT.

This clone has more than one count but fewer than ten. The gene calls are TRBV5-1 and TRBJ2-7, with 8 bases lining up with TRBD2. The CDR3 is made up of 15 amino acids. Trimming took 0 bases from V and 2 from J; bases not matched to a gene: 4. Germline loops: CDR1 SGHRS, CDR2 YFSETQ. The CDR3 here is CASSLGVAGTYEQYF. In nucleotides, the CDR3 is TGCGCCAGCAGCTTGGGGGTAGCGGGAACCTACGAGCAGTACTTC.

The chain combines TRBV21-1 with TRBJ1-1; whether TRBD1, the table's D call, matches the DNA was not checked. TRBV21-1 is annotated as a pseudogene. The CDR3 extends over 13 amino acids. CDR3 nucleotide sequence: TGTGCCAGCACGACAGGACGGAACACTGAAGCTTTCTTT. Translated, it gives CASTTGRNTEAFF.